This paragraph covers one TCR beta chain sequence. The time point: patch test 1, 2 weeks after DPC sensitization. The treatment here: therapeutic diphenylcyclopropenone sensitization with weekly scalp DPC. The data were taken from a study of human T cells and chemical hapten exposure. Study-wide background: Cases of alopecia areata, totalis or universalis occurred in a predominantly female patient group.

Each cDNA molecule in the library carried unique molecular identifiers. One entry per CDR3 protein, called by TCRdb with MiXCR from the RACE reads. Here the sample spans some 200,000 distinct CDR3 sequences, about a fifth being singletons. CDR3 length equals 14 residues. Trimming left V 5 bases short and J 9 bases short, with 17 bases between. From germline, CDR1 is SGHTA and CDR2 FQGNSA. The chain uses TRBV7-2 and TRBJ1-5, with D possibly matching TRBD1 (6 bases). The sample was whole blood, taken in connection with sensitization to the hapten diphenylcyclopropenone (DPC). The sequence was obtained from a woman between 45 and 60 years old with alopecia areata. Some clones in this sample may be carry-over from other donors' samples. CDR3 coding DNA: TGTGCCAGCAGCGGGGGAGGGGGTGGTGGGCCCCAGCATTTT. Amino acids: CASSGGGGGGPQHF.